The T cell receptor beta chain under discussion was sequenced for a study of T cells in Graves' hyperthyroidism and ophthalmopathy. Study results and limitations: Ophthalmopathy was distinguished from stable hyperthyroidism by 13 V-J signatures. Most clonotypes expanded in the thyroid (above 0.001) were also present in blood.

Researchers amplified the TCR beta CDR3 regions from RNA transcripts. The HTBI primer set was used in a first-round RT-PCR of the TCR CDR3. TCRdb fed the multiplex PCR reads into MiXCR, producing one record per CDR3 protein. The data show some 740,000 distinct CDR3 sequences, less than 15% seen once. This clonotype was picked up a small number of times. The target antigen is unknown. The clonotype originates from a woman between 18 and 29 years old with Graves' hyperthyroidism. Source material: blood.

CDR3 bases: TGTGCCAGCAGTGAAGCTAGGAAGGAACTGTTTTTT. It translates to CASSEARKELFF. This sequence joins TRBV2 and TRBJ1-4; D call uncertain. Germline loops: CDR1 SNHLY, CDR2 FYNNEI. Trimming shortened V by 0 bases and J by 12 bases, and 8 bases separated the two germline ends. The CDR3 is 12 residues long.